The clone carrying this T cell receptor (beta chain) was picked up a small number of times. Its antigen is not identified. Built from TCR beta cDNA, the libraries had unique molecular identifiers in them. One entry per CDR3 protein results from TCRdb running MiXCR on the PCR reads. Found here are a few hundred thousand distinct CDR3 sequences, around 33% of them singletons; the top ten hold 13%. The CDR3 sequence is 18 residues long. Germline V CDR1 and CDR2: MGHRA, YSYEKL. V was cut by 5 bases and J by 1 base, with 23 bases left in between. The record originates from a study of post-analysis software for immune sequencing data. Study-level points and caveats: Higher frequency in patients than in controls was seen for about five TRBV segments, with TRBV5-6, TRBV5-1 and TRBV20-1 among them. There was significantly lower normalized Chao1 diversity in multiple sclerosis patients than in controls.

This TCR was sampled from a girl aged 10 to 17 with multiple sclerosis. Material for sequencing was blood. This chain uses TRBV4-1 with TRBJ1-1, with unresolved D. The CDR3 loop reads CASSKSPITAMGNTEAFF. In DNA form, the CDR3 reads TGCGCCAGCAGCAAATCGCCTATAACAGCTATGGGGAACACTGAAGCTTTCTTT.